Included here is one T cell receptor beta chain sequence, with context. Its antigen has not been determined. Base qualities are not recorded, but no much larger clone differs from it by a single base. For sequencing of the TCRbeta CDR3 region, genomic DNA was extracted from the sorted cells. TCRbeta CDR3 regions were sequenced using the immunoSEQ Assay. As stored in TCRdb, this immuneACCESS dataset retains in-frame rearrangements with V and J assigned. A fraction of the clones does not appear; measured against another copy, unresolved V genes explain less than half of the discrepancy, and the remainder lacks a known reason. This sample is represented by about 100,000 clones; 84% of them were singletons. The ten largest clonotypes hold approximately 5% of the sample. Patients with a history of autoimmune disease or receiving systemic immunosuppression were excluded from the trial. Peripheral blood for TCR sequencing was drawn from every dose cohort at baseline, at cycle 4 day 1 and at cycle 7 day 1. Samples were obtained from an open-label, multicenter, first-in-human phase I dose-escalation trial of ivuxolimab. Adults with locally advanced or metastatic melanoma, renal cell carcinoma, hepatocellular carcinoma or head and neck squamous cell carcinoma were enrolled in the trial. CD4+ and CD8+ T cells were sorted separately from peripheral blood before TCR sequencing.

This sample was taken from a study of OX40 agonist ivuxolimab in advanced cancers. Background for the entire study: Ivuxolimab was a fully human IgG2 agonistic monoclonal antibody targeting the costimulatory receptor OX40 (CD134). The purpose of peripheral TCRbeta sequencing was to test whether ivuxolimab changed TCR sequence diversity and led to clonal T-cell expansion. Among the 52 dose-escalation patients, about 19 had hepatocellular carcinoma, around 15 melanoma, 9 renal cell carcinoma and 9 head and neck cancer. Partial responses were achieved by three dose-escalation patients, of whom one had hepatocellular carcinoma and two had cutaneous melanoma. Patients were allowed to have had prior anti-PD-1, anti-PD-L1 or anti-CTLA-4 therapy, and 40% of the dose-escalation patients had been treated with checkpoint inhibitors. Intravenous ivuxolimab was administered to patients every 2 weeks at six dose levels: 0.01, 0.1, 0.3, 1.5, 3 and 10 mg/kg. A male proportion of under 85% and a mean age of around 60 years, ranging from 23 to 79, were recorded for the dose-escalation cohort. The paper covers the monotherapy dose-escalation part of the phase I ivuxolimab trial, which included N = 52 patients.

Measured from the cysteine to the phenylalanine, the CDR3 is 13 residues long. Just CDR3 DNA is preserved here, 39 bases in frame from base 1. Deletion took 3 bases off V and 4 bases off J, with a span of 9 bases between the germline ends. CDR1 and CDR2 are drawn from the germline V gene (reference sequence): SSHAT, FNYEAQ. Study-level results and caveats: On average, CD8+ T cells showed more expanded clones than CD4+ T cells after ivuxolimab. Partial responders in the 0.1-3.0 mg/kg groups had among the lowest normalized peripheral clonal expansion, especially among CD8+ T cells. At doses from 0.1 to 3.0 mg/kg, clonal expansion was seen in both CD4+ and CD8+ blood T cells between baseline and week 6. Low levels of normalized T-cell clonal expansion were also seen in some nonresponding patients. Antigen specificity was not determined for the clonally expanded peripheral T cells.

This TCR derives from an adult with an advanced solid tumor such as melanoma, head and neck, liver or kidney cancer. The starting material was CD4+ or CD8+ T cells sorted from blood, obtained in a trial of the OX40 agonist ivuxolimab. This sequence uses TRBV7-7 and TRBJ2-5; the D gene is perhaps TRBD2, from 5 matching bases. The DNA sequence reads TGTGCCAGCAGCTTTATTGCGGGAGAGACCCAGTACTTC. Its product reads: CASSFIAGETQYF.